A single sample gave rise to the 14 T cell receptor beta chains below, sequenced in a study of siplizumab effects on memory and regulatory T cells (dated by TCRdb to the late 2010s). The library was generated by the immunoSEQ multiplex PCR assay. Not all clones reach the TCRdb copy of this immuneACCESS table, which keeps in-frame sequences only. Checked studies attribute under half of the gap to unresolved V genes and leave the rest unexplained. This sample comprises about 100,000 clones, around 94% of them detected only once. 1% to 1.5% of the sample is in the top ten clones. The sample consisted of non-Treg CD4+ T cells sorted from blood. The label giving this sample's cell subset or site can be read as: FACS-sorted unstimulated CD4+ non-regulatory T cells. The source of these receptors is a human donor in good health.

The chain has TRBV19 and TRBJ2-1, with D perhaps assigned TRBD1 or TRBD2 (5 bases each). V was clipped by 2 bases and J by 9 bases, with 8 bases between them. CDR3 length equals 12 residues. Per germline, CDR1 LNHDA and CDR2 SQIVND (reference sequence). CDR3: CASSIRGREQFF. CDR3 nucleotides: TGTGCCAGTAGTATAAGGGGACGTGAGCAGTTCTTC.

The genes are TRBV30 and TRBJ2-3; D call uncertain. Germline V gene lookup returns CDR1 GTSNPN and CDR2 SVGIG (reference sequence). This CDR3 has 16 residues. Trimming stripped 2 bases from V and 7 bases from J, with 22 bases between. The CDR3: CAWSPPGSSLSHTQYF. The CDR3 DNA follows: TGTGCCTGGAGTCCCCCCGGATCCTCTTTGTCACATACGCAGTATTTT.

This chain joins TRBV5-4 and TRBJ2-7, with 8 positions matching TRBD1. The CDR3 runs 15 residues. Germline V gene data show CDR1 as SGHNT and CDR2 as YYREEE (reference sequence). The V segment lost 4 bases and the J segment 5 bases; nucleotides outside the gene matches: 11. The CDR3 DNA follows: TGTGCCAGCAGCCCCCGCGCAGGGGGCAGGAACGAGCAGTACTTC. Translation gives CASSPRAGGRNEQYF.

In regard to this clone: Additional DNA sequences in this sample encode the identical CDR3. The chain is built from TRBV5-1 and TRBJ1-1, with D tentatively TRBD1 (5 bases). Germline V gene data show CDR1 as SGHRS and CDR2 as YFSETQ. This CDR3 has 13 amino acids. The V gene lost 4 bases and the J gene lost 3 bases, with 10 bases spanning the gap. DNA of the CDR3: TGCGCCAGCAGCCTAGGACACGACACTGAAGCTTTCTTT. It encodes CASSLGHDTEAFF.

The rearrangement links TRBV5-8 to TRBJ2-7, with 9 bases fitting TRBD2. This CDR3 is built from 16 residues. V was clipped by 2 bases and J by 5 bases; unmatched bases: 11. The germline CDR1 and CDR2 sequences are SGHTS and YDEGEE. The CDR3 nucleotides read TGTGCCAGCAGCTTAGGGGAGATAGCGGGAGTGGACGAGCAGTACTTC. It codes for CASSLGEIAGVDEQYF. Filled out from reference TRBV5-8 and TRBJ2-7, the complete variable domain reads EAGVTQSPTHLIKTRGQQATLRCSPISGHTSVYWYQQALGLGLQFLLWYDEGEERNRGNFPPRFSGRQFPNYSSELNVNALELEDSALYLCASSLGEIAGVDEQYFGPGTRLTVT.

This chain links TRBV28 with TRBJ2-7, with D possibly being TRBD1 (6 bases). V lost 5 bases to trimming and J lost 7 bases, with 18 bases between them. The germline CDR1 and CDR2 sequences are MDHEN and SYDVKM. The CDR3 loop spans 14 amino acids. The CDR3 DNA reads TGTGCCAGCAGTCCCAGGGGCGACATTGGGGAGCAGTACTTC. Translation gives CASSPRGDIGEQYF.

The chain is built from TRBV28 and TRBJ2-4; D is possibly TRBD1 (6 bases). Germline assignment: CDR1 MDHEN and CDR2 SYDVKM. This CDR3 spans 13 amino acids. The CDR3 here is CAALAGRGNIQYF. The DNA of the CDR3 is TGTGCAGCCCTTGCGGGCAGGGGAAACATTCAGTACTTC.

This sequence joins TRBV11-2 and TRBJ2-5; perhaps TRBD1 as D (6 bases). Trimming removed 5 bases from V and 6 bases from J, with 16 bases in between. The CDR3 extends over 14 amino acids. Per germline, CDR1 SGHAT and CDR2 FQNNGV. The CDR3 sequence is CASSLIRGRQTQYF. The CDR3 DNA reads as TGTGCCAGCAGCCTAATCAGGGGCCGACAGACCCAGTACTTC.

The J gene is TRBJ2-1, the V gene TRBV28; possible D gene TRBD2, 5 bases. Germline values: CDR1 MDHEN, CDR2 SYDVKM. V lost 5 bases, J lost 6 bases, and 14 bases lay in between. CDR3 length: 14 amino acids. In DNA form, the CDR3 reads TGTGCCAGCAGTACAACTAGGCGTCGCAATGAGCAGTTCTTC. Amino acid sequence: CASSTTRRRNEQFF.

This clone was seen once. The chain joins TRBV28 to TRBJ2-3; possible D gene TRBD1, 6 bases. The CDR3 has 12 amino acids. Germline-derived CDR1 and CDR2 are MDHEN and SYDVKM. V was shortened by 7 bases and J by 6 bases, with 11 bases between the two germline ends. CDR3 in amino acids: CASTSRGDTQYF. The CDR3 region has the DNA TGTGCCAGCACCTCCAGGGGCGATACGCAGTATTTT.

The CDR3 DNA reads as TGTGCCAGCAGCCAAAGGGACGGGGGACGGCTTAGGCCCCAGCATTTT. It encodes CASSQRDGGRLRPQHF. This chain links TRBV7-8 with TRBJ1-5; TRBD1 might be the D (5 bases). V dropped 5 bases and J dropped 9 bases, with 23 bases sitting between them. This CDR3 region has 16 residues. The germline CDR1 and CDR2 sequences are SGHVS and FQNEAQ. Complete variable domain (other parts from reference TRBV7-8 and TRBJ1-5): GAGVSQSPRYKVAKRGQDVALRCDPISGHVSLFWYQQALGQGPEFLTYFQNEAQLDKSGLPSDRFFAERPEGSVSTLKIQRTQQEDSAVYLCASSQRDGGRLRPQHFGDGTRLSIL.

V gene TRBV18 combines with J gene TRBJ1-1; possibly TRBD1 for D (5 bases). The V and J ends lost 6 bases and 0 bases respectively, with 8 bases between them. CDR1 is KGHSH and CDR2 is LQKENI in the germline V gene. The CDR3 has 13 amino acids. The CDR3 loop reads CASSLRVNTEAFF. Written as DNA, the CDR3 is TGTGCCAGCTCCCTCAGGGTGAACACTGAAGCTTTCTTT.

Here the CDR3 reads CSERHQETQYF. The CDR3 DNA reads as TGCAGTGAGCGGCATCAAGAGACCCAGTACTTC. This chain connects TRBV20-1 to TRBJ2-5; tentatively, D is TRBD2 (5 bases). Between the trimmed V and J ends, which lost 7 bases and 2 bases, there was a span of 8 bases. Germline V gene data show CDR1 as DFQATT and CDR2 as SNEGSKA (reference sequence). CDR3 size: 11 residues.

V and J are TRBV7-2 and TRBJ2-6; TRBD1 is a possible D gene (5 bases). The germline V and J ends were trimmed by 5 bases and 2 bases, with 10 bases remaining between them. In germline, CDR1 is SGHTA, CDR2 FQGNSA. The CDR3 is 15 amino acids. CDR3 in DNA: TGTGCCAGCAGCCCCGACAGCCCTGGGGCCAACGTCCTGACTTTC. It translates to CASSPDSPGANVLTF.